This T cell receptor beta chain stems from a study of response to subunit inactivated influenza vaccine. Germline V gene data show CDR1 as SGHTA and CDR2 as FQGNSA. The V segment lost 5 bases and the J segment 8 bases; nucleotides outside the gene matches: 8. CDR3 length equals 14 residues. TCRdb re-analysed the RT-PCR reads in MiXCR, keeping a single row per CDR3 protein. This table holds 600,000 to 850,000 distinct CDR3 sequences, about 14% found once. This specimen consisted of PBMCs from blood, obtained around two weeks before vaccination. The chain combines TRBV7-2 with TRBJ1-2, with 10 positions matching TRBD1. The receptor's source is a man in his forties or fifties who received an inactivated influenza vaccine. The CDR3 reads CASSSRDRGDGYTF. The CDR3 region has the DNA TGTGCCAGCAGCAGTCGGGACAGGGGAGACGGCTACACCTTC. The variable domain in full, completed from reference TRBV7-2 and TRBJ1-2, reads GAGVSQSPSNKVTEKGKDVELRCDPISGHTALYWYRQSLGQGLEFLIYFQGNSAPDKSGLPSDRFSAERTGGSVSTLTIQRTQQEDSAVYLCASSSRDRGDGYTFGSGTRLTVV.